This entry concerns a single TCR beta chain. The data were taken from a study of blood T cell repertoires in COVID-19. Study-level information: Acute and convalescent COVID-19 specimens originated in the United States, Italy and Spain.

TCRdb's table, derived via immunoSEQ multiplex PCR, lists solely in-frame clones and lacks some. The sample has a few hundred thousand clones; roughly 88% are singletons. Unmatched junction bases numbered 7, after V lost 8 bases and J lost 4 bases. This CDR3 spans 13 amino acids. From germline, CDR1 is MDHEN and CDR2 SYDVKM. Specimen: PBMCs or T cells enriched from blood (not recorded which). This chain joins TRBV28 and TRBJ1-2; 7 nucleotides agree with TRBD1. The sequence was obtained from a woman aged 40 to 49 who had been exposed to COVID-19. CDR3 sequence: CASAGRGAYGYTF. The CDR3 bases are TGTGCCAGCGCGGGCAGGGGGGCCTATGGCTACACCTTC.